The 2 T cell receptor beta chains below all came from one sample that was sequenced in a study of blood T cell repertoires in COVID-19. TCRdb's table, derived via immunoSEQ multiplex PCR, lists solely in-frame clones and lacks some. The repertoire has more than 200,000 clones, just over 85% of them found once; the top ten carry around a tenth. Specimen: peripheral blood. The receptors here all came from a man over 45 with COVID-19, enrolled during active disease.

J is TRBJ2-1 and V is TRBV7-2, with 10 bases that match TRBD2. The V gene end was trimmed by 1 base and the J gene end by 7 bases; junction bases not matched to a gene: 4. The length of the CDR3 is 15 residues. Looked up from germline, CDR1 is SGHTA and CDR2 is FQGNSA. The CDR3 spells CASSLVGAGGNEQFF. The CDR3 DNA follows: TGTGCCAGCAGCTTAGTCGGAGCGGGGGGGAATGAGCAGTTCTTC.

The CDR3 DNA is TGTGCCAGCACCTGGACAGGGGACACCGGGGAGCTGTTTTTT. It encodes CASTWTGDTGELFF. The chain couples TRBV6-5 to TRBJ2-2, with TRBD1 matching 9 bases. Looked up from germline, CDR1 is MNHEY and CDR2 is SVGAGI. V shed 7 bases, J shed 3 bases, and the junction held 3 bases outside the gene matches. The CDR3 spans 14 residues.